Listed below are T cell receptor beta chains from one sample, sequenced in a study of naive and memory T cell subsets. Via MiXCR, TCRdb re-called the UMI-ligation and nested PCR reads, giving one row per CDR3 protein. Of 150,000 or so distinct CDR3 sequences detected, about 17% appear once; the ten largest clones hold about 0.15%. What was sequenced was naive CD4+ T cells from blood. All receptors come from a human donor in good health. The CDR3 runs from the conserved cysteine through the conserved F or W. A D gene is named only where the DNA matches it firmly. For some rows the clone size is stated as once, few or many, or as a class when expanded; others skip it.

V: TRBV14
D: NA
J: TRBJ2-1
size: NA
DNA: TGTGCCAGCAGCTTAGAACAGGGATACAACTACAATGAGCAGTTCTTC
CDR3: CASSLEQGYNYNEQFF

V: TRBV12-3/TRBV12-4
D: TRBD1
J: TRBJ2-7
size: NA
DNA: TGTGCCAGCAGTAGGGACAGGCAGGGCGAGCAGTACTTC
CDR3: CASSRDRQGEQYF

V: TRBV12-5
D: NA
J: TRBJ2-1
size: few
DNA: TGTGCTAGTGGTTTGGTACTAGTGGGATCGAGCTACAATGAGCAGTTCTTC
CDR3: CASGLVLVGSSYNEQFF

V: TRBV29-1
D: NA
J: TRBJ2-3
size: NA
DNA: TGCAGCGCTCCCGCGGAGGGGGAAGATACGCAGTATTTT
CDR3: CSAPAEGEDTQYF

V: TRBV29-1
D: NA
J: TRBJ2-7
size: few
DNA: TGCAGCGTTGAAGATCCCCGGAGGGGGTCCTACGAGCAGTACTTC
CDR3: CSVEDPRRGSYEQYF

V: TRBV30
D: TRBD1
J: TRBJ2-7
size: few
DNA: TGTGCCTGGAGCCAGGGACAGGCTATCTACGAGCAGTACTTC
CDR3: CAWSQGQAIYEQYF

V: TRBV6-6
D: TRBD1
J: TRBJ2-3
size: NA
DNA: TGTGCCAGCAGTGGACAGGGATCCACAGATACGCAGTATTTT
CDR3: CASSGQGSTDTQYF

V: TRBV28
D: NA
J: TRBJ2-1
size: NA
DNA: TGTGCCAGCAGCCTTCTGGGGGTCACCACCACCTACAATGAGCAGTTCTTC
CDR3: CASSLLGVTTTYNEQFF

V: TRBV10-3
D: NA
J: TRBJ2-1
size: NA
DNA: TGTGCCATCAACCCAAGTGTGGACAATGAGCAGTTCTTC
CDR3: CAINPSVDNEQFF

V: TRBV10-3
D: TRBD1
J: TRBJ2-5
size: NA
DNA: TGTGCCATTCGGACAGGGGAAAAAGAGACCCAGTACTTC
CDR3: CAIRTGEKETQYF

V: TRBV7-2
D: TRBD2
J: TRBJ2-5
size: NA
DNA: TGTGCCAGCAGCTTAGTGGGACTAGCGGGAGTGGGGGCCCAAGAGACCCAGTACTTC
CDR3: CASSLVGLAGVGAQETQYF

V: TRBV20-1
D: TRBD2
J: TRBJ2-1
size: NA
DNA: TGCAGTGCTACCGAGACTAGCGGGAGCCGAAATGAGCAGTTCTTC
CDR3: CSATETSGSRNEQFF

V: TRBV19
D: TRBD1
J: TRBJ1-2
size: few
DNA: TGTGCCAGTAGACCCTCCGGGACAGCTAACTATGGCTACACCTTC
CDR3: CASRPSGTANYGYTF

V: TRBV11-2
D: NA
J: TRBJ2-7
size: NA
DNA: TGTGCCAGCAGCTTGGGTCTTTTCTACGAGCAGTACTTC
CDR3: CASSLGLFYEQYF

V: TRBV6-1
D: NA
J: TRBJ1-5
size: NA
DNA: TGTGCCAGCAGTCCAGGACTGACACCTTATCAGCCCCAGCATTTT
CDR3: CASSPGLTPYQPQHF

V: TRBV7-2
D: NA
J: TRBJ1-5
size: NA
DNA: TGTGCCAGCAGCAGGGACGGGGGCAATCAGCCCCAGCATTTT
CDR3: CASSRDGGNQPQHF

V: TRBV7-3
D: NA
J: TRBJ2-1
size: few
DNA: TGTGCCAGCAGCCTCCGTCGCTACAATGAGCAGTTCTTC
CDR3: CASSLRRYNEQFF

V: TRBV28
D: NA
J: TRBJ2-7
size: NA
DNA: TGTGCCAGCAGTTTATCTATTTCCAGGGTATCCTACGAGCAGTACTTC
CDR3: CASSLSISRVSYEQYF

V: TRBV5-4
D: NA
J: TRBJ1-1
size: NA
DNA: TGTGCCAGCAGCGGGGGTGTCCAGGCTACTGAAGCTTTCTTT
CDR3: CASSGGVQATEAFF

V: TRBV20-1
D: TRBD1
J: TRBJ2-3
size: NA
DNA: TGCAGTGCTATAGGACAGGGAGCGTTCACAGATACGCAGTATTTT
CDR3: CSAIGQGAFTDTQYF

V: TRBV7-9
D: NA
J: TRBJ2-3
size: NA
DNA: TGTGCCAGCAGCTTAGAGAGCACAGCGGATACGCAGTATTTT
CDR3: CASSLESTADTQYF

V: TRBV2
D: NA
J: TRBJ2-1
size: few
DNA: TGTGCCAGCAGTGAAAAATTTGAGAATGAGCAGTTCTTC
CDR3: CASSEKFENEQFF

V: TRBV4-1
D: TRBD2
J: TRBJ2-1
size: NA
DNA: TGCGCCAGCAGCCAAGATAGGTTAGGGGTGGTAGCGGGAGGGCCCGATGAGCAGTTCTTC
CDR3: CASSQDRLGVVAGGPDEQFF

V: TRBV28
D: NA
J: TRBJ2-4
size: few
DNA: TGTGCCAGCAGTTTATGGGGCAGAACGCTAGCCAAAAACATTCAGTACTTC
CDR3: CASSLWGRTLAKNIQYF

V: TRBV5-4
D: NA
J: TRBJ1-1
size: NA
DNA: TGTGCCAGCACTGGGAAGAGGGCCAAAGACACTGAAGCTTTCTTT
CDR3: CASTGKRAKDTEAFF

V: TRBV7-3
D: TRBD1
J: TRBJ1-2
size: NA
DNA: TGTGCCAGCAGCCAAGGACAGGGCCTCTATGGCTACACCTTC
CDR3: CASSQGQGLYGYTF

V: TRBV4-3
D: NA
J: TRBJ2-1
size: NA
DNA: TGCGCCAGCAGCCAAGATGTCCTGACTAGTTTTTCGGTCAATGAGCAGTTCTTC
CDR3: CASSQDVLTSFSVNEQFF

V: TRBV6-1
D: NA
J: TRBJ2-3
size: few
DNA: TGTGCCAGCAGTGAAAATAGAGATACGCAGTATTTT
CDR3: CASSENRDTQYF

V: TRBV29-1
D: NA
J: TRBJ1-2
size: NA
DNA: TGCAGCGTTGACAGACCTAACTATGGCTACACCTTC
CDR3: CSVDRPNYGYTF

V: TRBV12-3/TRBV12-4
D: NA
J: TRBJ2-3
size: NA
DNA: TGTGCCAGCAGGGACTATGCCACAGATACGCAGTATTTT
CDR3: CASRDYATDTQYF

V: TRBV5-1
D: TRBD1
J: TRBJ1-1
size: few
DNA: TGCGCCAGCTCCGGGGGTAGGGGGCCGGTCACTGAAGCTTTCTTT
CDR3: CASSGGRGPVTEAFF

V: TRBV7-2
D: NA
J: TRBJ2-7
size: few
DNA: TGTGCCAGCAGCTTAGCAACGGACTCCTACGAGCAGTACTTC
CDR3: CASSLATDSYEQYF

V: TRBV12-3/TRBV12-4
D: TRBD1
J: TRBJ1-1
size: NA
DNA: TGTGCCAGCATCAATCACCCCGGACAGGCGTGCGAGGGCACTGAAGCTTTCTTT
CDR3: CASINHPGQACEGTEAFF

V: TRBV3-1
D: NA
J: TRBJ2-1
size: few
DNA: TGTGCCAGCAGCCAAGCAGGGAGGTCCTCCTACAATGAGCAGTTCTTC
CDR3: CASSQAGRSSYNEQFF

V: TRBV20-1
D: NA
J: TRBJ2-7
size: NA
DNA: TGCAGTGCCCTCCGGGACCAAACCTACGAGCAGTACTTC
CDR3: CSALRDQTYEQYF

V: TRBV20-1
D: NA
J: TRBJ2-2
size: NA
DNA: TGCAGTGCTAGAGATCCTGCAAAAAGCGCGAACACCGGGGAGCTGTTTTTT
CDR3: CSARDPAKSANTGELFF

V: TRBV3-1
D: NA
J: TRBJ2-1
size: NA
DNA: TGTGCCAGCAGCCCAGACGCCCCGAGGGAGCAGTTCTTC
CDR3: CASSPDAPREQFF

V: TRBV29-1
D: NA
J: TRBJ1-4
size: NA
DNA: TGCAGCGTTGAAAGCGGGTTCGGGGAAAAACTGTTTTTT
CDR3: CSVESGFGEKLFF

V: TRBV3-1
D: NA
J: TRBJ2-3
size: NA
DNA: TGTGCCAGCAGCCATGGGACTCTAGTCGGCACAGATACGCAGTATTTT
CDR3: CASSHGTLVGTDTQYF

V: TRBV5-1
D: TRBD1
J: TRBJ1-5
size: few
DNA: TGCGCCAGCAGCCCCGGACAGGGAAATCAGCCCCAGCATTTT
CDR3: CASSPGQGNQPQHF

V: TRBV12-3/TRBV12-4
D: NA
J: TRBJ2-7
size: few
DNA: TGTGCCAGCAGTCCCCCGCCCCTTAATTACGAGCAGTACTTC
CDR3: CASSPPPLNYEQYF

V: TRBV27
D: NA
J: TRBJ2-7
size: few
DNA: TGTGCCAGCAGTTCCCAGAGACTAGAGCAGTACTTC
CDR3: CASSSQRLEQYF

V: TRBV6-5
D: TRBD1
J: TRBJ1-1
size: few
DNA: TGTGCCAGCAGTTACTCGCATGGGACAGGGGAATCTCGGCGGGCTTTCTTT
CDR3: CASSYSHGTGESRRAFF